The source of this T cell receptor (beta chain) is a study of cytomegalovirus exposure and HLA in healthy donors. Study-wide results and caveats: Rarity characterized most TCR sequences, yet some public TCRs appeared in many donors. Researchers reported in a later analysis that common viral pathogens appeared linked to several top clusters.

In regard to this clone: No antigen is known for it.

Germline V lookup: CDR1 SGDLS, CDR2 YYNGEE. The CDR3 runs 16 residues. V lost 3 bases to trimming and J lost 4 bases; unmatched junction nucleotides: 4. The study ran its PCR with 60 Vbeta and 13 Jbeta primers. The protocol was immunoSEQ multiplex PCR, while the TCRdb copy is restricted to in-frame clones and leaves out a portion. The sample includes approximately 88,000 clones, around 74% of them seen just once. V and J are TRBV9 and TRBJ1-6, with 10 positions matching TRBD1. This clonotype was obtained from a man aged 50 to 59 in good health and CMV-seropositive. The sample comprised PBMCs. Here the CDR3 reads CASSGGQGMYNSPLHF. The CDR3 DNA reads as TGTGCCAGCAGCGGGGGACAGGGGATGTATAATTCACCCCTCCACTTT. Looking up the rest from reference TRBV9 and TRBJ1-6 gives the full variable domain: DSGVTQTPKHLITATGQRVTLRCSPRSGDLSVYWYQQSLDQGLQFLIQYYNGEERAKGNILERFSAQQFPDLHSELNLSSLELGDSALYFCASSGGQGMYNSPLHFGNGTRLTVT.